This is a list of T cell receptor beta chains from one sample in a study of radiotherapy plus CTLA-4 blockade in lung cancer. Produced via immunoSEQ multiplex PCR; TCRdb's table is partial and in-frame only. Of about 99,000 clones listed, around nine tenths are singletons. This sample comprised peripheral blood, obtained from a patient treated with radiotherapy plus ipilimumab. The receptors derive from a human donor with non-small cell lung cancer that progressed on radiotherapy plus ipilimumab. Each CDR3 is given with its conserved first and last residue. Each record gives: V gene, clone size, J gene, D gene, CDR3 DNA, CDR3 protein. The D gene is left open where the match is weak. Clone size is stated in some rows and not others, as once, few, many or a class when expanded.

v_call: TRBV6-6
clone_size: NA
j_call: TRBJ1-4
d_call: NA
cdr3_nt: TGTGCCAGCAGTTTGAAGGTTGTTGCAACTAATGAAAAACTGTTTTTT
cdr3_aa: CASSLKVVATNEKLFF

v_call: TRBV7-2
clone_size: once
j_call: TRBJ2-7
d_call: TRBD2
cdr3_nt: TGTGCCAGCAGCTTGCTAGCGGTTACCTACGAGCAGTACTTC
cdr3_aa: CASSLLAVTYEQYF

v_call: TRBV18
clone_size: NA
j_call: TRBJ1-2
d_call: NA
cdr3_nt: TGTGCCAGCTCCGAACGGGGGGCTGGCTATGGCTACACCTTC
cdr3_aa: CASSERGAGYGYTF

v_call: TRBV6-5
clone_size: NA
j_call: TRBJ1-1
d_call: TRBD1
cdr3_nt: TGTGCCAGCAGTTATGGGGACAGGAGGAACACTGAAGCTTTCTTT
cdr3_aa: CASSYGDRRNTEAFF

v_call: TRBV5-1
clone_size: NA
j_call: TRBJ2-7
d_call: NA
cdr3_nt: TGCGCCAGCAGTATCGGTAACGAGCAGTACTTC
cdr3_aa: CASSIGNEQYF

v_call: TRBV11-2
clone_size: NA
j_call: TRBJ2-5
d_call: NA
cdr3_nt: TGTGCCAGCAGCTGGGACCGCCCTGGGGAGACCCAGTACTTC
cdr3_aa: CASSWDRPGETQYF

v_call: TRBV19
clone_size: NA
j_call: TRBJ1-5
d_call: NA
cdr3_nt: TGTGCCAGTAGTATAAAGGGTTCGAGCAATCAGCCCCAGCATTTT
cdr3_aa: CASSIKGSSNQPQHF

v_call: TRBV11-3
clone_size: NA
j_call: TRBJ2-7
d_call: NA
cdr3_nt: TGTGCCAGCAGCTTAGAGGAGTTCGGAGGTAGGGTCGGCCAGTACTTC
cdr3_aa: CASSLEEFGGRVGQYF

v_call: TRBV29-1
clone_size: NA
j_call: TRBJ1-2
d_call: NA
cdr3_nt: TGCAGCGTTGTCAATTCTAACTATGGCTACACCTTC
cdr3_aa: CSVVNSNYGYTF

v_call: TRBV11-1
clone_size: NA
j_call: TRBJ2-3
d_call: TRBD2
cdr3_nt: TGTGCCAGCAGCCCAGGGGGGCTAGCGGGAGGGCCCGGAGATACGCAGTATTTT
cdr3_aa: CASSPGGLAGGPGDTQYF

v_call: TRBV15
clone_size: once
j_call: TRBJ2-2
d_call: NA
cdr3_nt: TGTGCCACCAGCAGAGACAAGGGTGCCGGGGAGCTGTTTTTT
cdr3_aa: CATSRDKGAGELFF

v_call: TRBV6-1
clone_size: once
j_call: TRBJ1-5
d_call: NA
cdr3_nt: TGTGCCAGCAGTGAAACTTATTGGAATCAGCCCCAGCATTTT
cdr3_aa: CASSETYWNQPQHF

v_call: TRBV5-1
clone_size: NA
j_call: TRBJ2-2
d_call: TRBD2
cdr3_nt: TGCGCCAGCAGCCCAACTAGCGGGTTCCCCGGGGAGCTGTTTTTT
cdr3_aa: CASSPTSGFPGELFF

v_call: TRBV11-2
clone_size: NA
j_call: TRBJ2-7
d_call: NA
cdr3_nt: TGTGCCAGCAGCTTAGAGGGGGGGCTGAGCTCCTACGAGCAGTACTTC
cdr3_aa: CASSLEGGLSSYEQYF

v_call: TRBV2
clone_size: NA
j_call: TRBJ2-4
d_call: NA
cdr3_nt: TGTGCCAGCAGTGATTTTGCCCGACAACAGGGTATATTTTGGAAAAACATTCAGTACTTC
cdr3_aa: CASSDFARQQGIFWKNIQYF

v_call: TRBV14
clone_size: few
j_call: TRBJ1-3
d_call: NA
cdr3_nt: TGTGCCAGCAGGGATATTTCGGGAACAGCGGAGGGAAACACCATATATTTT
cdr3_aa: CASRDISGTAEGNTIYF

v_call: TRBV5-6
clone_size: NA
j_call: TRBJ2-3
d_call: NA
cdr3_nt: TGTGCCAGCAGCTGGGGGGGCACAGATACGCAGTATTTT
cdr3_aa: CASSWGGTDTQYF

v_call: TRBV7-6
clone_size: NA
j_call: TRBJ2-7
d_call: TRBD1
cdr3_nt: TGTGCCAGCAGCCCCTGGGTAGGGACAGGGGAACGAAACGAGCAGTACTTC
cdr3_aa: CASSPWVGTGERNEQYF

v_call: TRBV19
clone_size: NA
j_call: TRBJ2-7
d_call: TRBD1
cdr3_nt: TGTGCCAGTAGTATCCGATCCGGGACAGGGCTCTACGAGCAGTACTTC
cdr3_aa: CASSIRSGTGLYEQYF

v_call: TRBV5-6
clone_size: NA
j_call: TRBJ2-7
d_call: NA
cdr3_nt: TGTGCCAGCAGCTTGATAGGCGCTTCGTACGAGCAGTACTTC
cdr3_aa: CASSLIGASYEQYF

v_call: TRBV27
clone_size: once
j_call: TRBJ2-3
d_call: NA
cdr3_nt: TGTGCCAGCAGTTTAGGGAGTCGGGATTTAGATACGCAGTATTTT
cdr3_aa: CASSLGSRDLDTQYF

v_call: TRBV5-8
clone_size: NA
j_call: TRBJ1-4
d_call: NA
cdr3_nt: TGTGCCAGCAGCTTGGCGGCTACTAATGAAAAACTGTTTTTT
cdr3_aa: CASSLAATNEKLFF

v_call: TRBV11-2
clone_size: NA
j_call: TRBJ2-1
d_call: TRBD2
cdr3_nt: TGTGCCAGCAGCGCAAGACTAGCGGGAGGGAACAATGAGCAGTTCTTC
cdr3_aa: CASSARLAGGNNEQFF

v_call: TRBV6-6
clone_size: NA
j_call: TRBJ1-2
d_call: NA
cdr3_nt: TGTGCCAGCATGTCCCTCCGTTGGGGTGCCTATGGCTACACCTTC
cdr3_aa: CASMSLRWGAYGYTF

v_call: TRBV11-3
clone_size: few
j_call: TRBJ1-3
d_call: NA
cdr3_nt: TGTGCCAGCAGCTCCAGGACGGGGCACGACACCATATATTTT
cdr3_aa: CASSSRTGHDTIYF

v_call: TRBV14
clone_size: NA
j_call: TRBJ2-1
d_call: TRBD2
cdr3_nt: TGTGCCAGCAGCCCCGGACTAGCGTGGCACCATGAGCAGTTCTTC
cdr3_aa: CASSPGLAWHHEQFF

v_call: TRBV29-1
clone_size: few
j_call: TRBJ1-1
d_call: NA
cdr3_nt: TGCAGCGTTCGAAATCCATTCATGAACACTGAAGCTTTCTTT
cdr3_aa: CSVRNPFMNTEAFF

v_call: TRBV28
clone_size: NA
j_call: TRBJ1-3
d_call: TRBD1
cdr3_nt: TGTGCCAGCAGTTTCCACGGGACAGGGGGCTCTGGAAACACCATATATTTT
cdr3_aa: CASSFHGTGGSGNTIYF

v_call: TRBV7-8
clone_size: NA
j_call: TRBJ1-2
d_call: NA
cdr3_nt: TGTGCCAGCAGCTATGGGGGGTTTGGCTACACCTTC
cdr3_aa: CASSYGGFGYTF

v_call: TRBV27
clone_size: NA
j_call: TRBJ2-2
d_call: TRBD1
cdr3_nt: TGTGCCAGCAGTTGGGCCGGGACAGGGGTGACGAGGGCCGGGGAGCTGTTTTTT
cdr3_aa: CASSWAGTGVTRAGELFF

v_call: TRBV9
clone_size: once
j_call: TRBJ2-1
d_call: TRBD2
cdr3_nt: TGTGCCAGCAGCCCGGGACTAGCGGAACACAATGAGCAGTTCTTC
cdr3_aa: CASSPGLAEHNEQFF